This TCR beta chain was identified in a study of shared clonotypes between healthy human individuals. This clone was counted only a few times. Generated by immunoSEQ multiplex PCR, the TCRdb table keeps only in-frame clones and is missing some. The table has about 1 million clones, about 75% seen once. V lost 1 base to trimming and J lost 7 bases, with 12 bases between them. Germline lookup yields CDR1 SGHRS and CDR2 YFSETQ. The CDR3 runs 13 residues. V and J are TRBV5-1 and TRBJ2-7, with a tentative D call TRBD1 (6 bases). The sample consisted of memory CD4+ T cells sorted from blood. Indicated subset: CD45RA-negative fraction. The TCR comes from a man aged 18 to 29 in good health. This CDR3 is CASSLYGQGEQYF. CDR3 DNA sequence: TGCGCCAGCAGCTTGTATGGCCAGGGGGAGCAGTACTTC.